Sequencing of this T cell receptor beta chain was carried out in a study of blood T cell repertoires in COVID-19. After removal of 4 bases from V and 1 base from J, the junction contained 7 bases not matched to a gene. Germline assignment: CDR1 SGHKS and CDR2 YYEKEE (reference sequence). This CDR3 contains 17 residues. Some clones are missing from TCRdb's copy, which holds only in-frame ones; the method was immunoSEQ multiplex PCR. Seen here are 150,000 to 200,000 clones, roughly 70% observed once, and the top ten hold 3%. The gene calls are TRBV5-5 and TRBJ2-2; TRBD1 matches 10 bases. The source material was peripheral blood. The sequence was obtained from a woman of 80 years or more with acute or convalescent COVID-19. In DNA, the CDR3 is TGTGCCAGCAGCGCCTACCGGGACAGGGGGAACACCGGGGAGCTGTTTTTT. Protein product: CASSAYRDRGNTGELFF. Looking up the rest from reference TRBV5-5 and TRBJ2-2 gives the full variable domain: DAGVTQSPTHLIKTRGQQVTLRCSPISGHKSVSWYQQVLGQGPQFIFQYYEKEERGRGNFPDRFSARQFPNYSSELNVNALLLGDSALYLCASSAYRDRGNTGELFFGEGSRLTVL.